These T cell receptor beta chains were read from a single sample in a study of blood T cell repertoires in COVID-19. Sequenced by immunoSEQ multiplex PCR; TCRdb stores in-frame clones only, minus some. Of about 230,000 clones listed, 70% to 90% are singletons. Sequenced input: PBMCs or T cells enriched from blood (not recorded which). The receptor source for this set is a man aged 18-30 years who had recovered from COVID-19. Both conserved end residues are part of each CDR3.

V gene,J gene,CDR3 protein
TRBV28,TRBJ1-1,CASGYSGGTEAFF
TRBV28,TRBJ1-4,CASSWGGDEKLFF
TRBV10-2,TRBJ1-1,CASRVGPGLNTEAFF
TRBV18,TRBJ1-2,CASSPRENGGYGYTF
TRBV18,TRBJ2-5,CASSPPSGGRIGETQYF
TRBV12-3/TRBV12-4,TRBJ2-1,CASSRNQDNEQFF
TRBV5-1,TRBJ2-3,CASSLAGSGGVTDTQYF
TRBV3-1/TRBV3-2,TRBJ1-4,CASSQDLTDRSNEKLFF
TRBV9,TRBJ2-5,CASSERQGQETQYF
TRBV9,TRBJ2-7,CASSVGQGANLIYEQYF
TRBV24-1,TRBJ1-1,CATSDRTYTEAFF
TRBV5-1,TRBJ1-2,CASSLGQGAFSGYTF
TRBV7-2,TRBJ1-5,CASSTFAGASNQPQHF
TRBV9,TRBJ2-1,CASSVEPSGGGSYNEQFF
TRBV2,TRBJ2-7,CASSVIGTGPYEQYF
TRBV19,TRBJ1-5,CASNPRGGTGLQPQHF
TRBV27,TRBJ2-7,CASSLGTAPTSQYF
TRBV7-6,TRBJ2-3,CASSSAGGYGDTQYF
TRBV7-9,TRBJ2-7,CASSLDWAQDYEQYF
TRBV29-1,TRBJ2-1,CSVGTINEQFF
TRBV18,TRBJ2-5,CASSPRTGDQETQYF
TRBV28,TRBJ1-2,CASSARADRVGGYTF
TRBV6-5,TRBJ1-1,CASSLTGSNTEAFF
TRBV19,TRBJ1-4,CASSISARKLFF
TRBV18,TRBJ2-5,CASSPPSGGRETQYF
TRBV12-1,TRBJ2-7,CASSFPPGLAGNYEQYF
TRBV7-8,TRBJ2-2,CASKYRGNSGRAIYRNTGELFF
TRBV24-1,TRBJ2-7,CATSADRFSLVQYF
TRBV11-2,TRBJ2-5,CASSLQGARETQYF
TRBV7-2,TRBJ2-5,CASSPGGHETQYF
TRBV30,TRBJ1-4,CAWGGGTVLEKLFF
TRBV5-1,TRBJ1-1,CASSPIPGMENTEAFF
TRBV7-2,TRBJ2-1,CASSLEGAGEQFF
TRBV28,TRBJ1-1,CATHRGYTEAFF
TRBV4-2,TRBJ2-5,CASSPLRGGGEETQYF
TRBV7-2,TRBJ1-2,CASSLDLAPLYGYTF
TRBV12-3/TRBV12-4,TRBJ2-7,CASSVSGSSEQYF
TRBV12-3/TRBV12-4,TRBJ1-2,CASSLGEDYGYTF
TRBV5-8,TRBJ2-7,CASKPTGRGTYEQYF
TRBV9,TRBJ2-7,CASSRGTGVYEQYF
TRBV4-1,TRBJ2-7,CASSQSRSSYEQYF
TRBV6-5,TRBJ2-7,CASRVTQVREQYF
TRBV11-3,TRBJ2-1,CASSASSGTYNEQFF
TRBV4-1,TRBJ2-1,CASSQGLAYYSYNEQFF
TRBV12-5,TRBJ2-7,CASALFYEQYF
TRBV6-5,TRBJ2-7,CASSYSSGHSYEQYF
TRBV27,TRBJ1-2,CASSKRWAGTNYGYTF
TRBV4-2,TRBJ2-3,CASSQEAGGIDTQYF
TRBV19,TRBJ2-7,CASSLAGSYEQYF
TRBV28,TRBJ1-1,CAAVAGPTEAFF
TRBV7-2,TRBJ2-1,CASSSKISSYNEQFF
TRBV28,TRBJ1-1,CASSLFGESTEAFF
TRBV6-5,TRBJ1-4,CASSYYMAGNEKLFF
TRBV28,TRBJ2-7,CASSSAGIYSYEQYF
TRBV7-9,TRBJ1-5,CANGRGDQPQHF
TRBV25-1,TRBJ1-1,CASSERAQGAKTEAFF
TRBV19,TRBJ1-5,CASEPGQGVLGNQPQHF